This T cell receptor (beta chain) was identified during a study of control samples from healthy donors and cancer patients. Sequencing used immunoSEQ multiplex PCR; TCRdb keeps in-frame clones, though not all of them. The top ten clones hold roughly 2% of a sample with 85,000 to 100,000 clones, almost 85% of them seen once. In germline, CDR1 is LNHDA, CDR2 SQIVND (reference sequence). V lost 3 bases, J lost 6 bases, and 12 bases lay in between. CDR3 length: 14 residues. Source material: blood. This sequence originates from a man aged 55-75 years in good health. V gene TRBV19 combines with J gene TRBJ2-1; weak D call: TRBD1 (6 bases). The CDR3 coding sequence is TGTGCCAGTAGTATGACAGGATGGGGCAATGAGCAGTTCTTC. This sequence encodes CASSMTGWGNEQFF. Full variable domain (rest looked up from reference TRBV19 and TRBJ2-1): DGGITQSPKYLFRKEGQNVTLSCEQNLNHDAMYWYRQDPGQGLRLIYYSQIVNDFQKGDIAEGYSVSREKKESFPLTVTSAQKNPTAFYLCASSMTGWGNEQFFGPGTRLTVL.